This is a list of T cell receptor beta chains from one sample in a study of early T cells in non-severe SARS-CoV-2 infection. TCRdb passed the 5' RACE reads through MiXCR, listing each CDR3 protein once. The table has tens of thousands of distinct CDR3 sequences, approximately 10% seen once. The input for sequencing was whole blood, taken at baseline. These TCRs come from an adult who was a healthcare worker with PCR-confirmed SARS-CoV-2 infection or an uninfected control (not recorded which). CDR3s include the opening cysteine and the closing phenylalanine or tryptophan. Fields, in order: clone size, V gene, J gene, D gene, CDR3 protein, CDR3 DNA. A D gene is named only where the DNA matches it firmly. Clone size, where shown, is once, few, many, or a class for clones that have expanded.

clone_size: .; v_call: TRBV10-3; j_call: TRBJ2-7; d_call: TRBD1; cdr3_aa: CAISEKGGEYEQYF; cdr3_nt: TGTGCCATCAGTGAAAAAGGGGGCGAATACGAGCAGTACTTC
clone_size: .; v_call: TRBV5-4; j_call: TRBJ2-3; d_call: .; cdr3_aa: CASSQTRSGTDTQYF; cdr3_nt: TGTGCCAGCAGCCAGACTAGGTCGGGCACAGATACGCAGTATTTT
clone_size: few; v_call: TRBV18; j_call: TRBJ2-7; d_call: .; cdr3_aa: CASSPLPNEQYF; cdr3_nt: TGTGCCAGCTCACCCCTACCCAACGAGCAGTACTTC
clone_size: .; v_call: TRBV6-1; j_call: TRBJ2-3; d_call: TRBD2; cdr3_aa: CASSALAGGADTQYF; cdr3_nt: TGTGCCAGCAGTGCACTAGCGGGGGGGGCAGATACGCAGTATTTT
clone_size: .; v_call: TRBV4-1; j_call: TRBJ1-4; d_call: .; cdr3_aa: CASSYDGAANEKLFF; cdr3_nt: TGCGCCAGCAGCTACGATGGCGCGGCTAATGAAAAACTGTTTTTT
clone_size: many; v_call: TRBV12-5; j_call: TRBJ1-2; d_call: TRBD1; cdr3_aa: CASGLATGTGANYGYTF; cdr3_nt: TGTGCTAGTGGTTTAGCTACCGGGACAGGAGCTAACTATGGCTACACCTTC
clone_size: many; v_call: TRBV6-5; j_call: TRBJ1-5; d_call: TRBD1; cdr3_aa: CASRPTGVSNQPQHF; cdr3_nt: TGTGCCAGCAGGCCGACAGGGGTTAGCAATCAGCCCCAGCATTTT
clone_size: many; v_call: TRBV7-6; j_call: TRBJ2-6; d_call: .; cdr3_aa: CASSPLINWSGANVLTF; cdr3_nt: TGTGCCAGCAGCCCGTTAATTAATTGGTCTGGGGCCAACGTCCTGACTTTC
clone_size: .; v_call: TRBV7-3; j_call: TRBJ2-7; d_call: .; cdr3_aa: CASSLQGGYEQYF; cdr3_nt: TGTGCCAGCAGCTTACAGGGTGGCTACGAGCAGTACTTC
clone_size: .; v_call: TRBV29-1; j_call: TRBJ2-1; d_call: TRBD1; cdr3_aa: CSVDIRDRVYSEQFF; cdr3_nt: TGCAGCGTTGACATCCGGGACAGGGTATACAGTGAGCAGTTCTTC
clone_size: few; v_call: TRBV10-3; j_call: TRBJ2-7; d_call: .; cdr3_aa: CAISGTDYEQYF; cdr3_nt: TGTGCCATCAGTGGTACGGACTACGAGCAGTACTTC
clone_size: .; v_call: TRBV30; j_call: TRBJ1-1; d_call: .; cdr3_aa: CAWSVRRGPNTEAFF; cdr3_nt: TGTGCCTGGAGTGTACGCCGGGGGCCGAACACTGAAGCTTTCTTT
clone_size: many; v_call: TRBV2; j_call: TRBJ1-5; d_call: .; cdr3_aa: CASSEANRIQPQHF; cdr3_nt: TGTGCCAGCAGTGAAGCAAACAGGATCCAGCCCCAGCATTTT
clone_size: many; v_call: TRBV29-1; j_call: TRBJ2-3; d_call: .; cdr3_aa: CSVQEGTDTQYF; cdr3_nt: TGCAGCGTCCAGGAAGGCACAGATACGCAGTATTTT
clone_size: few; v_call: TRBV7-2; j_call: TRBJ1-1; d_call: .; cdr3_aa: CASSLGQAGNTEAFF; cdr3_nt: TGTGCCAGCAGCTTGGGCCAGGCAGGAAATACCGAAGCTTTCTTT
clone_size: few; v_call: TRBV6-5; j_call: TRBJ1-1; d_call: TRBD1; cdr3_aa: CASSRGGDFTEAFF; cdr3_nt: TGTGCCAGCAGCCGAGGGGGCGATTTCACTGAAGCTTTCTTT
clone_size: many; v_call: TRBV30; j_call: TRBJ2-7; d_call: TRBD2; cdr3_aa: CAWASGETGEQYF; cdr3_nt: TGTGCCTGGGCTAGCGGGGAGACGGGCGAGCAGTACTTC
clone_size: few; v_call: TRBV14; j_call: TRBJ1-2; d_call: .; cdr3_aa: CASSPGGHYGYTF; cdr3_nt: TGTGCCAGCAGCCCGGGGGGTCACTATGGCTACACCTTC
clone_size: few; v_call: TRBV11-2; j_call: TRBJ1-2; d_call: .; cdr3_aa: CASSLDSLGVGYTF; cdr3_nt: TGTGCCAGCAGCTTAGATTCTTTGGGCGTTGGCTACACCTTC
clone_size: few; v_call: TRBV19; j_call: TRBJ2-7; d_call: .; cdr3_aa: CASSMGVPWYTDSYEQYF; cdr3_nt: TGTGCCAGTAGTATGGGGGTCCCGTGGTACACCGATTCCTACGAGCAGTACTTC
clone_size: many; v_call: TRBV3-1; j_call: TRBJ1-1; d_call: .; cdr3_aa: CASSQAVGPLAEAFF; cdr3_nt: TGTGCCAGCAGCCAAGCCGTCGGGCCCTTGGCTGAAGCTTTCTTT
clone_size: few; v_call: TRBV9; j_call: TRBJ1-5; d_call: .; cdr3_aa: CASSVGPGQPQHF; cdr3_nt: TGTGCCAGCAGCGTAGGACCGGGTCAGCCCCAGCATTTT
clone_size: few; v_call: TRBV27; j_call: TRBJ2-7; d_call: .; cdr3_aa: CASSPLGGGHEQYF; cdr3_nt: TGTGCCAGCAGCCCATTAGGGGGGGGCCACGAGCAGTACTTC
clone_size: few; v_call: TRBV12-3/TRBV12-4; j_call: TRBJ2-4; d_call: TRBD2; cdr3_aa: CASRITSGKNIQYF; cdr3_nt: TGTGCCAGCAGAATTACTAGCGGCAAAAACATTCAGTACTTC
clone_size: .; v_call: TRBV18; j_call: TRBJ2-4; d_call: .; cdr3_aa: CASSPDIPNIQYF; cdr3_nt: TGTGCCAGCTCTCCAGACATCCCGAACATTCAGTACTTC
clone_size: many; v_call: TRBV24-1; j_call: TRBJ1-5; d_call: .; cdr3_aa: CATSTGWSQPQHF; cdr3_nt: TGTGCCACCAGCACAGGTTGGAGTCAGCCCCAGCATTTT
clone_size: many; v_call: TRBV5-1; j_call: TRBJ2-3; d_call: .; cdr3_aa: CASSLGFGVSTDTQYF; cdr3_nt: TGCGCCAGCAGCTTGGGGTTCGGGGTTAGCACAGATACGCAGTATTTT
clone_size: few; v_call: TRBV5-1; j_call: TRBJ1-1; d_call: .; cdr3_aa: CASSLVFGDTEAFF; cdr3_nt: TGCGCCAGCAGCTTGGTTTTTGGGGACACTGAAGCTTTCTTT
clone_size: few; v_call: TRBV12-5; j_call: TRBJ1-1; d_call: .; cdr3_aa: CASGPWTPNTEAFF; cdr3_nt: TGTGCTAGTGGTCCGTGGACACCGAACACTGAAGCTTTCTTT